The clone carrying this T cell receptor beta chain appeared a single time. An immunoSEQ assay, version v3.0, was performed at survey level. Repertoires were generated with immunoSEQ multiplex PCR, while TCRdb's copy carries only in-frame clones and drops some. The data hold over 20,000 clones, with approximately 82% observed a single time. This specimen belongs to a study of long-term antiretroviral therapy in people with HIV. Per the germline V gene, CDR1 is SGDLS and CDR2 is YYNGEE. The length of the CDR3 is 15 residues. V was clipped by 0 bases and J by 8 bases, with 15 bases between them. DNA was extracted from around 0.96-9.9 million thawed cryopreserved PBMC.

This TCR came from a young man with HIV. This chain links TRBV9 with TRBJ1-3; maybe TRBD1 (5 bases). Sequences were derived from unsorted PBMCs, sampled 3 years after starting antiretroviral therapy. The CDR3 DNA reads as TGTGCCAGCAGCGTAGATGGGGCCATGGGGGACACCATATATTTT. Translating gives CASSVDGAMGDTIYF.